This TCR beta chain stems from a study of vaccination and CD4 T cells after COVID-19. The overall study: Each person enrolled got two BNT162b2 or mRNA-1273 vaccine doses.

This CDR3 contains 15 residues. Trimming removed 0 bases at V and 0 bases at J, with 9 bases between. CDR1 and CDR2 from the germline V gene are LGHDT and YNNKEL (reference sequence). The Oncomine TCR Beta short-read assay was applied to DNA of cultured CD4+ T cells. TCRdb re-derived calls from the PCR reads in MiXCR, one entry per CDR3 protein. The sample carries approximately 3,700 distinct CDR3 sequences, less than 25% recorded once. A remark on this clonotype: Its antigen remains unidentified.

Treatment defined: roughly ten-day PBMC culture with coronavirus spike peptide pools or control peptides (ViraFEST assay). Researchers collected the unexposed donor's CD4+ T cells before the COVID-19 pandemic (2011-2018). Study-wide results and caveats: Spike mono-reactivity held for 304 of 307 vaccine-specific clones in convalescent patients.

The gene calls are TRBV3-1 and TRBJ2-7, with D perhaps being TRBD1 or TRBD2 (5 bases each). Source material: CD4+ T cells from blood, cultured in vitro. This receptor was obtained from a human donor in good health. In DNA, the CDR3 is TGTGCCAGCAGCCAAGATTCGGGGCCCTCCTACGAGCAGTACTTC. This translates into CASSQDSGPSYEQYF.